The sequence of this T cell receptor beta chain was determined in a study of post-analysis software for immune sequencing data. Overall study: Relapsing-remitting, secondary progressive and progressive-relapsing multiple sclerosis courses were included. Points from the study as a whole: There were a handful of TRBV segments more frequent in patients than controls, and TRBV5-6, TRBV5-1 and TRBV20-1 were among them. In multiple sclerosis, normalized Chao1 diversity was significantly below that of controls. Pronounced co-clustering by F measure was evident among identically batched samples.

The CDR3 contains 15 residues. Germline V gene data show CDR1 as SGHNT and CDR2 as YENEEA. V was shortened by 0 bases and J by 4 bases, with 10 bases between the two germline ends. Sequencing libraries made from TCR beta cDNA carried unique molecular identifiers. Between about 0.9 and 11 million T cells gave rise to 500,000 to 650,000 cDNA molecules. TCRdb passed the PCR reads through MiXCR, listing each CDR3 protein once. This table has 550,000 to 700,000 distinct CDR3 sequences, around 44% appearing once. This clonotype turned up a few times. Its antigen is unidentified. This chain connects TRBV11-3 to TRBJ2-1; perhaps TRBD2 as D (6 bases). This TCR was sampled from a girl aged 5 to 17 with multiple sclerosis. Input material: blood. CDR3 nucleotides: TGTGCCAGCAGCTTAGATAGCGGCCAATACAATGAGCAGTTCTTC. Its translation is CASSLDSGQYNEQFF.